This T cell receptor beta chain was obtained from a study of T cell responses to AZD1222 COVID-19 vaccine. The CDR3 has 17 amino acids. V lost 1 base and J lost 2, with 17 bases in between. CDR1 is SGHTA and CDR2 is FQGNSA in the germline V gene. The protocol was immunoSEQ multiplex PCR, while the TCRdb copy is restricted to in-frame clones and leaves out a portion. The table has tens of thousands of clones, approximately 85% seen once. The origin of this receptor is an adult in good health. The gene calls are TRBV7-2 and TRBJ1-2; D perhaps matches TRBD1 (6 bases). This sample comprised peripheral blood, obtained on day 0 of AZD1222 vaccination. CDR3 in DNA: TGTGCCAGCAGCTTAGGGGGAAGGGGGTTGAGGAACTATGGCTACACCTTC. Translation: CASSLGGRGLRNYGYTF.